The entry below gives a single T cell receptor beta chain sequence along with its context. Its antigen is not identified. V lost 6 bases and J lost 11, with 28 bases in between. The CDR3 is made up of 16 amino acids. Per germline, CDR1 KGHSH and CDR2 LQKENI. The libraries were made with immunoSEQ version 4 in survey mode. Produced via immunoSEQ multiplex PCR; TCRdb's table is partial and in-frame only. The sample carries 30,000 to 35,000 clones, 75% to 85% recorded once. The stimulus was an HIV-1 Gag 15-mer peptide pool, 0.85 to 1 ug/peptide/mL. CD40L/CD69 double-negative CD45RO-high memory CD4+ T cells were collected. The sample belongs to a study of persistence of HIV-infected CD4 T cells. Background on the study: Up to about 180 mL blood was drawn at multiple time points; two donors had single-time leukapheresis.

The receptor's source is an adult woman with HIV who was CMV-seropositive. The chain combines TRBV18 with TRBJ2-5; a possible D gene is TRBD1 (6 bases). This material consisted of CD4+ T cells sorted from PBMCs after approximately 19-hour stimulation, taken from a patient who received antiretroviral therapy. CDR3 residues: CASSDQGQGVSLGQYF. The CDR3 DNA reads as TGTGCCAGCTCCGACCAGGGGCAAGGGGTGTCCCTAGGGCAGTACTTC.